The source of this TCR beta chain is a study of T cell changes during pregnancy in multiple sclerosis (dated by TCRdb to between 2019 and 2020). Turning to the overall study: The study looked at changes in the T cell repertoire across pregnancy in women with multiple sclerosis.

Counted from cysteine to phenylalanine, this CDR3 has 15 amino acids. Only the CDR3 DNA is retained, 45 bases long and in frame from the first base. Germline trimming amounts to 1 base on V and 3 bases on J, with 6 as the count of junction bases outside the gene matches. Sequences GTSNPN (CDR1) and SVGIG (CDR2) are obtained from the germline V gene (reference sequence). Library construction relied on the immunoSEQ multiplex PCR assay. Sourced from immuneACCESS, this table was stored by TCRdb with only in-frame sequences that have V and J called. A share of the clones is absent; for the studies checked, an unresolved V gene accounts for under half, and the remainder has no known explanation. A total of 30,000 to 40,000 clones appear in this sample, over 85% of them only once. About 5.2% of the sample is in the top ten clones. As for this clone: This clone's antigen is unknown. It has no much larger one-base neighbor in the sample; base qualities were not kept.

Here the chain combines TRBV30 and TRBJ1-5, with 7 middle bases fitting TRBD1. This material consisted of peripheral blood, taken in the third trimester of pregnancy. The sequence came from a female donor in good health, enrolled as a control in a pregnancy study. The CDR3 region has the sequence CAWSAGRGFNQPQHF. The DNA sequence is as follows: TGTGCCTGGAGTGCAGGCAGGGGGTTCAATCAGCCCCAGCATTTT.